This T cell receptor beta chain was found in a study of low-dose radiotherapy and immunotherapy resistance in tumors. Time point meaning: before trial treatment. The V gene lost 3 bases and the J gene lost 6 bases, with 8 bases spanning the gap. The germline V gene has CDR1 SGHDN and CDR2 FVKESK. This CDR3 has 12 residues. TRAV- and TRBV-specific primers primed first-strand cDNA, covering alpha and beta chains. TCR amplification ran roughly 20 PCR cycles using constant-region and V-primer adapter primers. TCRdb fed the reads into MiXCR, producing one record per CDR3 protein. Of more than 70,000 distinct CDR3 sequences in the sample, around 30% were seen once.

The chain combines TRBV14 with TRBJ1-2; D is undetermined. The TCR sequence derives from a female donor with ovarian cancer. Sequencing used PBMCs, obtained before treatment. The CDR3 sequence is CASSHRRDGYTF. CDR3 sequence (DNA): TGTGCCAGCAGCCACCGGAGGGATGGCTACACCTTC.